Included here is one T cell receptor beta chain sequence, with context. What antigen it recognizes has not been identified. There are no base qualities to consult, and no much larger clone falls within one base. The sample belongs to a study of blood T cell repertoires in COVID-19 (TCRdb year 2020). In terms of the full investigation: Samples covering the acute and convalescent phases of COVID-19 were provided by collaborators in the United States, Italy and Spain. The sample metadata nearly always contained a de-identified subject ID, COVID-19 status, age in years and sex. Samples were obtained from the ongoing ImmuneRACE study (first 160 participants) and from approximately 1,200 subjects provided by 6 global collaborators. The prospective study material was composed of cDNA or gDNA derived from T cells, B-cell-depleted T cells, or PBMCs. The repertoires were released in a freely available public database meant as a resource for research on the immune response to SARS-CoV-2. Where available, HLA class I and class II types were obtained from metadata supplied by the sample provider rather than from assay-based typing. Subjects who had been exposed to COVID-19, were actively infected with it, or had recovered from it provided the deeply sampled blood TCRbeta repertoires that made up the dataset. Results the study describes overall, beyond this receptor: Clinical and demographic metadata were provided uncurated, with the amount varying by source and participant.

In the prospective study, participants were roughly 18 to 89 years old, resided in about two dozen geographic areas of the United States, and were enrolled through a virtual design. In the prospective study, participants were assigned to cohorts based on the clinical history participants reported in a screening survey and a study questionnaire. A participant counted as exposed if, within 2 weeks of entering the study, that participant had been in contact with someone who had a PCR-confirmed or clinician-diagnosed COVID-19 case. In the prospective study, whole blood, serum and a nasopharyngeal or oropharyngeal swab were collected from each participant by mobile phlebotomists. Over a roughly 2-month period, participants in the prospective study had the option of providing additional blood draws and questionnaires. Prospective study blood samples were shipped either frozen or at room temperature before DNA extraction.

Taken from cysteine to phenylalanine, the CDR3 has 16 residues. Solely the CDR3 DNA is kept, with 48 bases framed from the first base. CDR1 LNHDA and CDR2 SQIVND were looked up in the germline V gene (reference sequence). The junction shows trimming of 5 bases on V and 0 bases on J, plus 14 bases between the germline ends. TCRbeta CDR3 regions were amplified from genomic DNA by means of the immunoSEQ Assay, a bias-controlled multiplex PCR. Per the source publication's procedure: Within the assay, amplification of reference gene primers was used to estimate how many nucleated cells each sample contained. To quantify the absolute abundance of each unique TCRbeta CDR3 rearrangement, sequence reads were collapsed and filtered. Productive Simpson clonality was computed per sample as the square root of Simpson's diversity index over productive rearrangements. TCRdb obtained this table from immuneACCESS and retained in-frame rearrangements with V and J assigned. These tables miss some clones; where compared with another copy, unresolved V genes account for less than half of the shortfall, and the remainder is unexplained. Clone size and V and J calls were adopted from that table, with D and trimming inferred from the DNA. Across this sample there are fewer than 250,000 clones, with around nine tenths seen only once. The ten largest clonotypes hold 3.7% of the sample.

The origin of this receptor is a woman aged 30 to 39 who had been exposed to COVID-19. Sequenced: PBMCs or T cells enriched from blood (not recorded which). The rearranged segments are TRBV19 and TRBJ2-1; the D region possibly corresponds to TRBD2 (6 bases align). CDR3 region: CASSLLGGSSYNEQFF. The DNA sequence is TGTGCCAGTAGTCTACTTGGGGGGAGCTCCTACAATGAGCAGTTCTTC.